The rows below give T cell receptor beta chains drawn from one sample of a study of cytomegalovirus exposure and HLA in healthy donors. The repertoire was sequenced with immunoSEQ multiplex PCR; TCRdb's copy has only in-frame clones and lacks some. The table lists 120,000 to 150,000 clones, 60% to 80% of them singletons. The sample was PBMCs. These receptors originate from a male donor in good health and CMV-seronegative. Both conserved end residues are part of each CDR3. D genes are given only for firm matches. Size values are once, few and many counts, or a class for expanded clones, and some rows have none.

size	V	J	length	D	DNA	CDR3
NA	TRBV28	TRBJ2-3	15	TRBD2	TGTGCCAGCAGTTTACTAGCGGGATTCACAGATACGCAGTATTTT	CASSLLAGFTDTQYF
NA	TRBV19	TRBJ2-1	16	TRBD2	TGTGCCAGTAGTATACGGGTAGCGGGTCCCTACAATGAGCAGTTCTTC	CASSIRVAGPYNEQFF
NA	TRBV11-1	TRBJ1-4	15	TRBD1	TGTGCCAGCAGCCCGAGGGACAGGGGCGACGAAAAACTGTTTTTT	CASSPRDRGDEKLFF
NA	TRBV30	TRBJ2-3	16	TRBD2	TGTGCCTGGAGTGGGGAGGGACGCGCCTGGTCGGATACGCAGTATTTT	CAWSGEGRAWSDTQYF
NA	TRBV7-3	TRBJ1-1	13	NA	TGTGCCAGCAGCCCCCATAGCAACACTGAAGCTTTCTTT	CASSPHSNTEAFF
few	TRBV5-6	TRBJ1-6	16	NA	TGTGCCAGCAGCTTGTTCCTTAACCAGTATAATTCACCCCTCCACTTT	CASSLFLNQYNSPLHF
NA	TRBV19	TRBJ1-4	14	NA	TGTGCCAGTAGTATAGGAGCAACTAATGAAAAACTGTTTTTT	CASSIGATNEKLFF
few	TRBV5-4	TRBJ2-5	14	NA	TGTGCCAGCAGCTTACTAGGGGGCCAAGAGACCCAGTACTTC	CASSLLGGQETQYF
NA	TRBV6-6	TRBJ1-1	16	TRBD1	TGTGCCAGCAGTTCCCGCGGGACAGGGGAGAACACTGAAGCTTTCTTT	CASSSRGTGENTEAFF
NA	TRBV20-1	TRBJ2-7	11	NA	TGCAGTGCTAGTGACAGCTGGAAGCAGTACTTC	CSASDSWKQYF
NA	TRBV27	TRBJ1-2	14	TRBD1	TGTGCCAGCAGCCGAACAGGGACAGGTGGGGGCTACACCTTC	CASSRTGTGGGYTF